These 27 T cell receptor beta chains came from one sample sequenced in a study of T cell changes during pregnancy in multiple sclerosis. Clones were sequenced by immunoSEQ multiplex PCR, and TCRdb holds only the in-frame ones, with some missing. The data hold around 30,000 clones, with about 92% observed a single time. The sequenced sample was CD4+ T cells from peripheral blood mononuclear cells, obtained after pregnancy. The receptors come from a female donor with multiple sclerosis, enrolled in a pregnancy study.

V gene TRBV10-2 combines with J gene TRBJ2-1, with TRBD1 matching 9 bases. The CDR3 spans 15 residues. The ends lost 6 bases at V and 8 bases at J; junction bases unmatched: 11. Per germline, CDR1 WSHSY and CDR2 SAAADI. CDR3 in amino acids: CASRDGTGLFDEQFF. The CDR3 region has the DNA TGCGCCAGCAGGGACGGGACAGGGTTATTCGATGAGCAGTTCTTC.

This chain connects TRBV5-1 to TRBJ2-5; perhaps TRBD1 as D (5 bases). From germline, CDR1 is SGHRS and CDR2 YFSETQ. Deletions cut 0 bases from V and 2 bases from J, with 11 bases between. The CDR3 is 15 amino acids. CDR3 region: CASSLAPTVQETQYF. CDR3 sequence (DNA): TGCGCCAGCAGCTTGGCCCCGACAGTTCAAGAGACCCAGTACTTC.

The J gene is TRBJ1-1, the V gene TRBV13, with D maybe TRBD1 (5 bases). There are 14 residues in the CDR3. Between the trimmed V and J ends, which lost 5 bases and 0 bases, there was a span of 10 bases. The germline V gene has CDR1 PRHDT and CDR2 FYEKMQ (reference sequence). The CDR3 reads CASSRGVVNTEAFF. The CDR3 nucleotides are TGTGCCAGCAGCCGGGGGGTAGTGAACACTGAAGCTTTCTTT.

This chain connects TRBV4-2 to TRBJ1-2, with D possibly matching TRBD1 (6 bases). V shed 0 bases and J shed 2 bases, with 10 bases lying between them. Germline CDR1 LGHNA, CDR2 YNFKEQ. The CDR3 runs to 15 residues. The CDR3 DNA is TGTGCCAGCAGCCAAGAGCTTGGACAGAACTATGGCTACACCTTC. It codes for CASSQELGQNYGYTF.

The rearrangement uses TRBV7-2 and TRBJ2-7, with D possibly being TRBD1 (6 bases). The V gene's germline CDR1 is SGHTA and CDR2 FQGNSA. The CDR3 has 16 residues. Trimming removed 1 base from V and 12 bases from J, with 25 bases in between. CDR3 residues: CASSLVETGFYRILYF. The CDR3 bases are TGTGCCAGCAGCTTAGTAGAGACAGGCTTTTACAGGATTTTGTACTTC.

The J gene is TRBJ2-3, the V gene TRBV19, with unresolved D. The germline V and J ends were trimmed by 3 bases and 5 bases, with 12 bases remaining between them. This CDR3 has 14 amino acids. Germline CDR1 LNHDA, CDR2 SQIVND (reference sequence). CDR3 residues: CASSISQERDTQYF. The CDR3, as DNA: TGTGCCAGTAGTATTTCCCAGGAACGAGATACGCAGTATTTT.

The rearrangement uses TRBV5-1 and TRBJ1-1; 8 nucleotides line up with TRBD1. CDR1 is SGHRS and CDR2 is YFSETQ in the germline V gene. The CDR3 length is 15 residues. Trimming removed 4 bases from V and 5 bases from J; junction bases left unmatched: 10. CDR3 loop: CASSPGDRRGTEAFF. The CDR3 DNA reads as TGCGCCAGCAGCCCAGGGGACAGGCGGGGGACTGAAGCTTTCTTT.

This rearrangement joins TRBV29-1 to TRBJ2-1; a weak D match, TRBD1 (5 bases). V was pared by 7 bases and J by 3 bases, with 10 bases between. The germline gives CDR1 SQVTM, CDR2 ANQGSEA. The CDR3 has 12 residues. The CDR3 DNA sequence: TGCAGCGAGCGCAGGGACTACAATGAGCAGTTCTTC. Residues: CSERRDYNEQFF.

The chain joins TRBV23-1 to TRBJ1-5, with 10 bases that match TRBD1. TRBV23-1 is treated as an ORF (open reading frame) with a function not yet certain. V lost 0 bases to trimming and J lost 4 bases; unmatched junction nucleotides: 0. This CDR3 is 15 amino acids long. The DNA for the CDR3 is TGCGCCAGCAGTCAATCGGGACAGGGGAATCAGCCCCAGCATTTT. As protein: CASSQSGQGNQPQHF.

The chain couples TRBV19 to TRBJ1-2, with 7 positions matching TRBD1. The CDR3 extends over 18 amino acids. V was pared by 9 bases and J by 0 bases, with 19 bases of the junction left unmatched. Germline-derived CDR1 and CDR2 are LNHDA and SQIVND (reference sequence). CDR3 amino acids: CASNGGDRTLPPNYGYTF. The CDR3 coding sequence is TGTGCCAGCAATGGAGGGGACAGAACTCTACCCCCTAACTATGGCTACACCTTC.

J is TRBJ1-1 and V is TRBV19; 7 bases are a match to TRBD1. CDR3 length: 15 residues. Germline loops: CDR1 LNHDA, CDR2 SQIVND (reference sequence). Trimming at V came to 5 bases and at J to 1 base, leaving 7 bases not matched to a gene. CDR3 bases: TGTGCCAGTAGTCCGCGGACAGGCGCGAACACTGAAGCTTTCTTT. It codes for CASSPRTGANTEAFF.

CDR3: CASNQQGGLIEKLFF. CDR3 DNA: TGTGCCAGCAACCAACAGGGTGGGTTAATCGAAAAACTGTTTTTT. The chain links TRBV19 to TRBJ1-4; a weak D match, TRBD1 (6 bases). The CDR3 runs 15 residues. Germline assignment: CDR1 LNHDA and CDR2 SQIVND (reference sequence). V gave up 9 bases and J gave up 8 bases, with 22 bases separating them.

The chain uses TRBV9 and TRBJ1-4; D gene unclear. The V gene lost 0 bases and the J gene lost 5 bases, with 14 bases spanning the gap. Germline values: CDR1 SGDLS, CDR2 YYNGEE. The CDR3 consists of 16 residues. CDR3: CASSVGGFSPNEKLFF. The CDR3 DNA follows: TGTGCCAGCAGCGTAGGAGGGTTTTCCCCAAATGAAAAACTGTTTTTT.

The chain has TRBV27 and TRBJ2-3; weak D call: TRBD2 (6 bases). V lost 2 bases and J lost 6, with 9 bases in between. Germline CDR1 MNHEY, CDR2 SMNVEV (reference sequence). The CDR3 sequence is 13 residues long. The chain's CDR3 is CASSLAGSDTQYF. CDR3 in DNA: TGTGCCAGCAGTTTAGCGGGGTCGGATACGCAGTATTTT.

The chain is built from TRBV5-6 and TRBJ2-7; perhaps TRBD2 as D (5 bases). The CDR3 has 15 residues. Trimming removed 7 bases from V and 0 bases from J, with 17 bases in between. Per the germline V gene, CDR1 is SGHDT and CDR2 is YYEEEE. This chain's CDR3 is CASGLRVISSYEQYF. CDR3 nucleotide sequence: TGTGCCAGCGGACTTAGGGTTATCAGCTCCTACGAGCAGTACTTC. Variable domain in full (rest from reference TRBV5-6 and TRBJ2-7): DAGVTQSPTHLIKTRGQQVTLRCSPKSGHDTVSWYQQALGQGPQFIFQYYEEEERQRGNFPDRFSGHQFPNYSSELNVNALLLGDSALYLCASGLRVISSYEQYFGPGTRLTVT.

The rearrangement uses TRBV30 and TRBJ1-5, with D tentatively TRBD1 (5 bases). The CDR3 has 15 amino acids. Deletions cut 2 bases from V and 9 bases from J, with 20 bases between. CDR1 GTSNPN and CDR2 SVGIG come from the germline V gene (reference sequence). The DNA for the CDR3 is TGTGCCTGGAGTTTAGTCACAGGAACGGGTGGGCCCCAGCATTTT. This encodes CAWSLVTGTGGPQHF.

The chain employs TRBV11-2 and TRBJ2-2; 13 bases are shared with TRBD2. The CDR3 has 14 residues. Trimming removed 6 bases from V and 8 bases from J; junction bases left unmatched: 3. Germline CDR1 and CDR2: SGHAT and FQNNGV. CDR3 amino acids: CASRLAGGPGELFF. The CDR3 coding sequence is TGTGCCAGCAGACTAGCGGGGGGGCCAGGGGAGCTGTTTTTT.

CDR3 nucleotides: TGTGCCAGCAGTTACGGTCAGGTGAACACTGAAGCTTTCTTT. Translating gives CASSYGQVNTEAFF. The chain has TRBV6-5 and TRBJ1-1; D call uncertain. The CDR3 extends over 14 amino acids. Between the trimmed V and J ends, which lost 2 bases and 0 bases, there was a span of 7 bases. Germline assignment: CDR1 MNHEY and CDR2 SVGAGI.

The rearrangement links TRBV7-9 to TRBJ1-1; a possible D gene is TRBD1 (6 bases). CDR3 length equals 15 residues. V was clipped by 5 bases and J by 1 base, with 14 bases between them. Germline V lookup: CDR1 SEHNR, CDR2 FQNEAQ (reference sequence). CDR3 nucleotides: TGTGCCAGCAGCCCGAGGGGGAAAGGGAACACTGAAGCTTTCTTT. Translation gives CASSPRGKGNTEAFF. Based on the CDR3 plus reference TRBV7-9 and TRBJ1-1, the full variable domain is DTGVSQNPRHKITKRGQNVTFRCDPISEHNRLYWYRQTLGQGPEFLTYFQNEAQLEKSRLLSDRFSAERPKGSFSTLEIQRTEQGDSAMYLCASSPRGKGNTEAFFGQGTRLTVV.

This rearrangement joins TRBV2 to TRBJ2-5; 13 bases are shared with TRBD2. V shed 2 bases and J 3 bases; nucleotides not matched to a gene: 3. The CDR3 contains 16 residues. Germline CDR1 SNHLY, CDR2 FYNNEI. The CDR3 loop is CASSEKGTSGKETQYF. CDR3 nucleotides: TGTGCCAGCAGTGAAAAGGGGACTAGCGGGAAAGAGACCCAGTACTTC.

The genes are TRBV18 and TRBJ2-5, with D perhaps matching TRBD2 (6 bases). Looked up from germline, CDR1 is KGHSH and CDR2 is LQKENI. The CDR3 sequence is 15 residues long. Between the trimmed V and J ends, which lost 3 bases and 4 bases, there was a span of 15 bases. CDR3 in amino acids: CASSPRRGDRETQYF. DNA of the CDR3: TGTGCCAGCTCACCCCGGCGCGGGGACCGAGAGACCCAGTACTTC.

This clone was recorded once. This chain links TRBV19 with TRBJ2-5; tentatively, D is TRBD1 (7 bases). Trimming removed 0 bases from V and 2 bases from J, with 13 bases in between. The CDR3 runs to 16 residues. Germline lookup yields CDR1 LNHDA and CDR2 SQIVND (reference sequence). Here the CDR3 DNA reads TGTGCCAGTAGTATAGAGGGGGGACAGTTGCAAGAGACCCAGTACTTC. It translates to CASSIEGGQLQETQYF.

The genes are TRBV29-1 and TRBJ2-1; 9 bases line up with TRBD2. The ends lost 7 bases at V and 6 bases at J; junction bases unmatched: 4. This CDR3 has 12 residues. Germline V CDR1 and CDR2: SQVTM, ANQGSEA. CDR3 in DNA: TGCAGCGCGGGACTAGCAGGCAATGAGCAGTTCTTC. Translation gives CSAGLAGNEQFF.

In the case of this clone: At one boundary the junction diverges from the germline segment, which might be a read error. This sequence joins TRBV9 and TRBJ2-5, with 8 bases fitting TRBD2. From germline, CDR1 is SGDLS and CDR2 YYNGEE. The CDR3 extends over 15 amino acids. In nucleotides, the CDR3 is TGTGCCAGCACCCCATCGGGGGGGGACAAAGAGACCCGGTACTTC. Its protein product is CASTPSGGDKETRYF.

The V call is TRBV7-2, the J call TRBJ1-5; D gene uncertain. CDR1 is SGHTA, CDR2 FQGNSA, per germline. This CDR3 comprises 13 residues. V lost 5 bases to trimming and J lost 5 bases, with 10 bases between them. The CDR3 protein is CASSPNGYQPQHF. The CDR3 DNA reads as TGTGCCAGCAGCCCCAACGGGTATCAGCCCCAGCATTTT. Looking up the rest from reference TRBV7-2 and TRBJ1-5 gives the full variable domain: GAGVSQSPSNKVTEKGKDVELRCDPISGHTALYWYRQSLGQGLEFLIYFQGNSAPDKSGLPSDRFSAERTGGSVSTLTIQRTQQEDSAVYLCASSPNGYQPQHFGDGTRLSIL.

The rearrangement links TRBV2 to TRBJ1-4; TRBD1 agrees at 8 bases. Germline trimming cut 6 bases from V and 4 bases from J; bases unmatched to any gene: 7. The CDR3 totals 15 residues. Germline V gene data show CDR1 as SNHLY and CDR2 as FYNNEI. CDR3 region: CASRERTGFNEKLFF. The DNA for the CDR3 is TGTGCCAGCAGGGAACGGACAGGGTTTAATGAAAAACTGTTTTTT.

The V gene is TRBV18, the J gene TRBJ1-2, with 9 bases matching TRBD1. The CDR3 has 15 residues. Germline trimming cut 3 bases from V and 8 bases from J; bases unmatched to any gene: 10. Germline loops: CDR1 KGHSH, CDR2 LQKENI. The CDR3 DNA sequence: TGTGCCAGCTCACCGGAGAGGGACAGGGCGGAAGGCTACACCTTC. Translation gives CASSPERDRAEGYTF.